This T cell receptor (beta chain) was retrieved from a study of human T cells and chemical hapten exposure (dated by TCRdb to the early 2020s). About the investigation overall: For sensitization, 2% DPC in acetone was applied to an approximately 2 cm by approximately 2 cm area of upper inner arm skin. Patients additionally received weekly therapeutic DPC doses to the scalp throughout the approximately 24-week study period. Patch tests used Finn chambers with 0.01% DPC on the upper back, scored after 6 days by International Contact Dermatitis Research Group standards. The mostly female patient cohort included alopecia areata with under or over 50% scalp involvement, alopecia totalis and alopecia universalis. Libraries were pooled for sequencing, and variation in per-sample TCR yields was attributed mainly to small differences in library volumes within the pool. Peripheral blood TCR repertoire changes were tracked in vivo in alopecia patients during primary and secondary sensitization to the hapten diphenylcyclopropenone (DPC). Blood samples were taken from patients before sensitization (week 0) and at 2, 6 and about 24 weeks after DPC sensitization. Roughly 30 alopecia patients gave blood for TCR sequencing at one to four time points (pre-sensitization, 2, 6 and 24 weeks).

Unmatched junction bases come to 3, with V trimmed by 7 bases and J by 0 bases. Including the terminal cysteine and phenylalanine, the CDR3 comprises 13 residues. Left in the record is the CDR3 DNA by itself, 39 bases read in frame from the first base. The CDR1 and CDR2 encoded by the germline V gene (reference sequence) are LNHDA and SQIVND. A word on this clonotype: Which antigen it targets is not known. No base quality values were provided; no much bigger clone lies one nucleotide off.

What the study reported, not specific to this receptor: DPC sensitization did not change how many TCRs were above 1 in 1000 frequency, and no evidence was found of alterations in global repertoire structure. Patch test score was positively correlated with the number of PT1 expanded TCRs, with significance at thresholds 8, 16 and 32 but not at 4. Because every patient had alopecia, a presumed autoimmune disease, the patients' immune response might differ from that of healthy individuals. Compared with pre-sensitization or healthy control sets, expanded TCRs formed significantly more large CDR3 similarity clusters, which is consistent with antigen-driven responses. After repeated subsampling, changes were observed in the strength of the expansion versus patch-test correlation and in the threshold at which the correlation became significant.

In the paper's terms, the time point label means: patch test 3, about 24 weeks after DPC sensitization. In light of the paper, this sample's treatment or condition label describes: therapeutic diphenylcyclopropenone sensitization with weekly scalp DPC. Blood at each patch-test visit was drawn before the patch test was applied. Patients were considered eligible if aged 18 to 70, diagnosed with alopecia and deemed suitable for DPC therapy, and patients were excluded if pregnant. Unfractionated whole blood was collected in Tempus Blood RNA tubes, and total RNA was extracted from that blood. Library generation was performed with RACE. Sequenced on a NextSeq 500. During library preparation, unique molecular identifiers were attached to individual cDNA molecules so that TCRs could be counted in a quantitative, reproducible way. Each blood RNA sample was used to sequence both TCR alpha and TCR beta chains. The authors' analysis ran thus. Samples had a median of roughly 99,000 TCRs, with a range from about 23,224 to 750,000. V, J and CDR3 annotation of the TCR reads was performed with the Decombinator software suite. Every sample was subsampled to the same number of TCRs (28,000) for the PS versus PT1 abundance plots. TCRs were defined as expanded if absent before sensitization and observed at least eight times at the 2-week time point. Using fastp trimming at Q25 and MiXCR clonotype assembly, TCRdb reanalyzed the public sequencing data and kept in-frame beta chains. Under each unique CDR3 protein, matching rows form one entry showing the most common genes and DNA. These V and J calls rely on TCRdb rather than the paper's analysis. The sample table lists 50,000 or so distinct CDR3 sequences, 9.9% of them with a count of one. Roughly 15% of the sample belongs to the ten largest clones.

In this chain, TRBV19 is recombined with TRBJ2-7; 7 middle bases align to TRBD1. The material was whole blood, obtained in connection with sensitization to the hapten diphenylcyclopropenone (DPC). The clonotype was recovered from a woman in her forties with alopecia areata. Some clones in this sample may be carry-over from other donors' samples. The nucleotides are TGTGCCAGTACCGGGGACAGCTCCTACGAGCAGTACTTC. The resulting protein is CASTGDSSYEQYF.